There are many counts of the clone carrying this T cell receptor (beta chain). This sample is drawn from a study of T-cell reconstitution after alpha-beta-depleted transplantation in children. CDR1 and CDR2 from the germline V gene are SQVTM and ANQGSEA. This CDR3 has 12 residues. The V end lost 5 bases, the J end lost 4 bases, and 11 bases lay between the germline ends. Unique molecular identifiers tagged the TCRbeta library. TCRdb reprocessed the PCR reads via MiXCR and lists one record per CDR3 protein. Of some 640,000 distinct CDR3 sequences in the sample, approximately 17% were seen once. The TCR originated in a human donor who donated a stem cell graft to a child with acute myeloid leukemia. The sequences come from PBMCs from the stem cell graft donor, collected from the stem cell graft. V usage is TRBV29-1 and J usage is TRBJ2-5, with unresolved D. The CDR3 sequence: CSVQVGRETQYF. The CDR3 bases are TGCAGCGTTCAGGTTGGAAGAGAGACCCAGTACTTC.